This TCR beta chain was recovered during a study of blood T cell repertoires in COVID-19. At the level of the study: Sites across the United States, Italy and Spain contributed samples from acute and convalescent COVID-19.

V lost 4 bases to trimming and J lost 0 bases; unmatched junction nucleotides: 12. The germline CDR1 and CDR2 sequences are LGHNA and YNFKEQ. This CDR3 comprises 18 residues. Clones were sequenced by immunoSEQ multiplex PCR, and TCRdb holds only the in-frame ones, with some missing. This sample has around 94,000 clones; around four fifths occur once, and the top ten carry about 10%. This clonotype originated in a man aged 35 to 55 with active or convalescent COVID-19. The sample taken for sequencing was peripheral blood. This chain connects TRBV4-2 to TRBJ1-3, with 7 bases fitting TRBD1. The CDR3 bases are TGTGCCAGCAGCCGGGACACCGGGACAGTGGCCTCTGGAAACACCATATATTTT. It codes for CASSRDTGTVASGNTIYF.